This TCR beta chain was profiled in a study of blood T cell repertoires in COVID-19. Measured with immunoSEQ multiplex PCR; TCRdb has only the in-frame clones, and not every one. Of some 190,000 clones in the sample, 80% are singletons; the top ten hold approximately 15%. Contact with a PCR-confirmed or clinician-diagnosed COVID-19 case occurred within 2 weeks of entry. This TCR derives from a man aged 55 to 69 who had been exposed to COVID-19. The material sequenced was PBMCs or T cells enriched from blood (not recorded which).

CDR3 residues: CASLQGAGANYGYTF. The CDR3 DNA follows: TGTGCCAGCTTGCAGGGGGCCGGGGCTAACTATGGCTACACCTTC. V usage is TRBV19 and J usage is TRBJ1-2; 8 nucleotides align to TRBD1. Germline V gene sequence: CDR1 LNHDA, CDR2 SQIVND (reference sequence). This CDR3 has 15 amino acids. With 9 bases clipped from V and 0 bases from J, the junction kept 9 bases outside the gene matches.